A selection of T cell receptor beta chains follows, all from one sample in a study of patients and donors after allogeneic stem cell transplantation. TCRdb reprocessed the RT-PCR reads with MiXCR, giving one entry per CDR3 protein. Among 900,000 to 1,000,000 distinct CDR3 sequences, roughly 18% were seen once, and the ten largest hold 6%. The sample taken for sequencing was blood, either unsorted or a sorted T cell fraction (not recorded which). Receptor source: a human donor who was either an allogeneic HSCT recipient or a stem cell or donor lymphocyte infusion donor (not recorded which). It is not recorded whose cells these are; they may come from a transplant donor. The CDR3 runs from the conserved cysteine through the conserved F or W. The D gene is left open where the match is weak. Size is stated for part of the rows, as once, few or many counts, or as a class when the clone is expanded.

size | D | V | CDR3
few | . | TRBV7-9 | CATTPPANYEQYF
. | . | TRBV20-1 | CSAREAPLQETQYF
. | TRBD1 | TRBV7-2 | CASSLVGTGENNEQFF
. | TRBD2 | TRBV30 | CAWSVGAGDNEQFF
. | TRBD2 | TRBV2 | CASSDGRNEQFF
. | . | TRBV6-5 | CASSHHTDTQYF
. | TRBD1 | TRBV2 | CASRGDRSYNEQFF
few | . | TRBV10-3 | CAIRHGARANYGYTF
. | TRBD1 | TRBV11-2 | CASSKPTGALGDTQYF
few | . | TRBV27 | CASSYNYRPSVRTDTQYF
. | . | TRBV19 | CASSQPPVWEQYF
few | . | TRBV9 | CASSGTGGDNQPQHF
many | . | TRBV6-1 | CASSVFQGNSPLHF
. | . | TRBV4-2 | CASSRGIVGGKNTEAFF
. | . | TRBV20-1 | CSARFSGYRDNEQFF
. | . | TRBV9 | CASSVEGSRVRTDTQYF
. | TRBD1 | TRBV27 | CASSDQGQGFGETQYF
. | . | TRBV9 | CASSVVAADTQYF
. | TRBD1 | TRBV6-5 | CASSYYFGTAQETQYF
. | . | TRBV11-1 | CASSLLGPNPAGSYEQYF
. | . | TRBV25-1 | CASSDPSRTYTEAFF
few | . | TRBV2 | CASSETGGRDGYTF
. | . | TRBV19 | CASRNAPGETQYF
few | . | TRBV2 | CASTTAADLSSYNEQFF
few | . | TRBV12-3/TRBV12-4 | CASSWRGGHYNEQFF
. | . | TRBV14 | CASSLSRLGKTQYF
. | . | TRBV11-2 | CASSLVASILVF
. | TRBD2 | TRBV3-1 | CASSQLADPSYNEQFF
. | . | TRBV20-1 | CSAKPPGINEKLFF
many | . | TRBV29-1 | CSVAPGSSYEQYF
. | . | TRBV11-2 | CASSLALMNTEAFF
. | . | TRBV12-3/TRBV12-4 | CASSLLAQEGETQYF